This T cell receptor beta chain was observed in a study of CD8 T cells in ankylosing spondylitis. Overall study results and limits: Previously reported in reactive arthritis synovial fluid and blood were some of the motif variants. From matched ankylosing spondylitis synovial fluid, disease-linked clones were reportedly recovered at significantly enriched levels.

Scientists made TCR beta libraries using quantitative 5'-RACE with molecular barcodes. TCRdb re-analysed the 5' RACE reads in MiXCR, keeping a single row per CDR3 protein. This sample carries some 340,000 distinct CDR3 sequences, roughly 15% of them seen once, and the ten largest clones take approximately 1%. As concerns this clonotype: Its antigen is unidentified.

This CDR3 has 15 amino acids. Germline-derived CDR1 and CDR2 are MNHNS and SASEGT. V was clipped by 7 bases and J by 3 bases, with 18 bases between them. V and J are TRBV6-1 and TRBJ1-1; TRBD1 might be the D (6 bases). This TCR was sampled from a male donor with ankylosing spondylitis or in good health (not recorded which). Sequenced input: blood, either unsorted or a sorted T cell fraction (not recorded which). The CDR3 sequence: CASNYRAGGDTEAFF. Here the CDR3 DNA reads TGTGCCAGCAACTACAGGGCAGGTGGGGACACTGAAGCTTTCTTT.